This TCR beta chain was recorded in a study of T cells after posttransplantation cyclophosphamide (dated by TCRdb to about 2016). Background for the entire study: T cell repertoire reconstitution was tracked by TRB sequencing after myeloablative bone marrow transplantation in which posttransplantation cyclophosphamide was used as GVHD prophylaxis. Samples from around 40 PTCy-treated patients and under 20 related bone marrow donors of those patients were subjected to antigen receptor sequencing. Blood from all 35 or so PTCy patients with 1-year posttransplant specimens was subjected to TRB sequencing. In 3 patients, up to about 3 additional blood samples taken between 2 and 5.2 years after transplant also underwent TRB sequencing, as did pretransplant blood from 4 patients. Because TRA and TRB clonality were tightly correlated in several samples, subsequent TCR analyses were focused on TRB only. Public TRB sequences were checked against a database of over 3,500 sequences associated with responses to pathogens, tumor antigens, self-antigens and alloantigens. General study outcomes and caveats: Donor-recipient similarity was low at 1-2 months but rose over the first year, and later blood repertoires were often dominated by donor CD8+ memory clones. The TRB repertoires of T cells infiltrating skin or the GI tract showed only limited overlap with the TRB repertoires found in blood. Across about 40 patients, TRB clonality was highly associated with recipient CMV seropositivity and CMV reactivation, and diversity in PTCy patients was similar to diversity in CNI/methotrexate controls.

The treatment or condition label for this specimen denotes: high-dose cyclophosphamide on days +3 and +4 as single-agent GVHD prophylaxis. PTCy patients received busulfan and fludarabine conditioning, a related or unrelated marrow graft, and cyclophosphamide on days +3 and +4. The PTCy-treated patients were drawn from a prospective, multi-institutional clinical trial. Mononuclear cells from peripheral blood and bone marrow were separated by Ficoll-Hypaque density centrifugation and then cryopreserved. FACS on a FACSAria II was used to sort CD4+ and CD8+ T cells, including the naive and memory subsets. Genomic DNA was the input for TRB sequencing, which was run either with the immunoSEQ assay at survey resolution or with the hsTCRB kit. In the original analysis: The immunoSEQ software handled initial read processing, and the LymphoSeq R package was used for repertoire analyses. Clonality was calculated as 1 minus normalized Shannon entropy, and the Gini coefficient was also calculated for each TRB dataset. To infer phenotypes in unsorted samples, TRB sequences from sorted subsets of the recipient or donor were mapped onto the unsorted samples of the same recipient. TCRdb obtained this table from immuneACCESS and retained in-frame rearrangements with V and J assigned. These tables miss some clones; where compared with another copy, unresolved V genes account for less than half of the shortfall, and the remainder is unexplained. The DNA gave D and trimming, while V, J and clone size come from that table. For this sample the table gives some 15,000 clones, of which about 77% were detected only once. The leading ten clones occupy roughly 31% of the sample.

Based on the germline V gene (reference sequence), the CDR1 and CDR2 sequences are SEHNR and FQNEAQ. Counted from cysteine to phenylalanine, this CDR3 has 15 amino acids. Of the read, only the CDR3 DNA is kept; its 45 bases are in frame from base 1. Deletion took 10 bases off V and 2 bases off J, with a span of 20 bases between the germline ends. Turning to this clone: No antigen is known for it. One base away there is no much larger clone; base qualities are not given.

The chain couples TRBV7-9 to TRBJ2-5; perhaps TRBD2 is the D gene, with 5 bases matching. This clonotype was sampled from a female patient between 40 and 50 years old who received an allogeneic stem cell transplant from a related donor, was CMV-positive, and had no GVHD. Post transplant, some T cells may arise from the graft donor. Source: CD8+ T cells sorted from PBMCs, taken roughly 250 weeks after a stem cell transplant with posttransplant cyclophosphamide. The CDR3 protein: CANKGKKRPQETQYF. The DNA reads TGTGCCAACAAGGGAAAGAAGCGGCCGCAAGAGACCCAGTACTTC.